Listed here is a single T cell receptor beta chain. The data are from a study of cytomegalovirus exposure and HLA in healthy donors. Germline V gene data show CDR1 as SQVTM and CDR2 as ANQGSEA. This CDR3 has 11 residues. Trimming shortened V by 4 bases and J by 7 bases, and 10 bases separated the two germline ends. The PCR ran on 60 Vbeta and 13 Jbeta primers. TCRdb's table, derived via immunoSEQ multiplex PCR, lists solely in-frame clones and lacks some. The sample comprises approximately 51,000 clones, approximately 85% of which are singletons, and under 2.5% rests with the top ten. The material sequenced was PBMCs. The sequence was collected from a boy younger than 18 in good health and CMV-seropositive. The chain is built from TRBV29-1 and TRBJ1-1; D not resolved. The CDR3 sequence: CSVVNLSEAFF. The CDR3 DNA sequence: TGCAGCGTTGTTAACTTGAGTGAAGCTTTCTTT.